One T cell receptor (beta chain) is described in this entry. Antigen unknown. TCRdb passed the reads through MiXCR, listing each CDR3 protein once. The sample holds hundreds of thousands of distinct CDR3 sequences, 9% to 9.5% seen once. The data derive from a study of T cell repertoires in cytomegalovirus infection. Background on the study: Both a matching HLA type and CMV infection were indicated by public TCR beta signatures. Study-wide results and caveats: Cumulative public TCR beta family frequency identified CMV carriers with the relevant HLA. HLA-C-restricted CMV-specific TCR beta clonotypes were dominant in the ex vivo response.

The CDR3 has 15 amino acids. The trim removed 4 bases at V and 8 bases at J, leaving 5 bases unmatched. The TCR sequence derives from a human donor in good health (CMV status not recorded). Some clones in this sample may be carry-over from other donors' samples. Specimen: PBMCs. The chain couples TRBV12-3 or TRBV12-4 to TRBJ2-1, with 13 bases fitting TRBD2. CDR3 loop: CASSSTSGGPHEQFF. CDR3 nucleotide sequence: TGTGCCAGCAGTTCGACTAGCGGGGGGCCCCATGAGCAGTTCTTC.